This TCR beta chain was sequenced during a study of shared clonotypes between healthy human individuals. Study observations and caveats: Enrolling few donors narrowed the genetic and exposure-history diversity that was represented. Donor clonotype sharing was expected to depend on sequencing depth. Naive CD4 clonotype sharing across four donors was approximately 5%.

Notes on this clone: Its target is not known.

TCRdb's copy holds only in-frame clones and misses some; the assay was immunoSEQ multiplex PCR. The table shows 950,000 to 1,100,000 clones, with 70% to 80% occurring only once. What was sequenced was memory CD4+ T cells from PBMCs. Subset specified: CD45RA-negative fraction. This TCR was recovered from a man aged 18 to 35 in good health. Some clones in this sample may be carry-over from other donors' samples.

CDR3 loop: CASGAGTSYNEQFF. CDR3 bases: TGTGCCAGTGGGGCGGGTACCTCCTACAATGAGCAGTTCTTC. This chain joins TRBV18 and TRBJ2-1, with D perhaps TRBD1 or TRBD2 (5 bases each). This CDR3 spans 14 amino acids. Looked up from germline, CDR1 is KGHSH and CDR2 is LQKENI. V was cut by 9 bases and J by 0 bases, with 12 bases left in between.